The clone carrying this T cell receptor beta chain turned up a few times. Antigen unknown. This sample is part of a study of lung T cells in sarcoidosis with Löfgren's syndrome. Whole-study findings and limits: Paired TRAV12-1/TRBV2 TCRs showed CDR3 homology and preferential pairing. Löfgren's syndrome patients reportedly showed greatest TRAV12-1 and TRBV2 expansion versus controls.

One entry per CDR3 protein results from TCRdb running MiXCR on the reads. The table shows roughly 63,000 distinct CDR3 sequences, with 21% occurring only once. V dropped 4 bases and J dropped 1 base, with 7 bases sitting between them. From germline, CDR1 is SQVTM and CDR2 ANQGSEA. This CDR3 has 12 amino acids. The sample comprised CD4+ T cells from PBMCs. The sequence was obtained from a human donor with sarcoidosis (Löfgren's syndrome or another form), or a control subject (not recorded which). The rearrangement links TRBV29-1 to TRBJ2-5; no definite D call. CDR3 region: CSVVTGQETQYF. CDR3 DNA: TGCAGCGTTGTGACTGGCCAAGAGACCCAGTACTTC.